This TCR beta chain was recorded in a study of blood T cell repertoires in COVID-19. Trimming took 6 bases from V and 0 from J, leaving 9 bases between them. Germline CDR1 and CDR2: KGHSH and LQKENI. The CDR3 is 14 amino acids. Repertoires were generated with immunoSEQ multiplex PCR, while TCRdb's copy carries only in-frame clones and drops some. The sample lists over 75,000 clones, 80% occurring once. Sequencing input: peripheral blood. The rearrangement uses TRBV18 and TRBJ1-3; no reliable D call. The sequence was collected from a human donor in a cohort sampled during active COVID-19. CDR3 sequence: CASSRESSGNTIYF. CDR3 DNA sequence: TGTGCCAGCTCGAGGGAGAGCTCTGGAAACACCATATATTTT.